These 11 T cell receptor beta chains came from one sample sequenced in a study of breast tumors, draining lymph nodes, adjacent tissues. TCRdb passed the multiplex PCR reads through MiXCR, listing each CDR3 protein once. The sample yields fewer than 25,000 distinct CDR3 sequences, 25% to 40% seen once. The sample was breast tumor tissue. The receptors were gathered from a female donor with breast cancer. Some clones in this sample may be carry-over from other donors' samples.

This clonotype was counted a few times. A read error may explain this, as a much larger clone is one base away. The rearrangement links TRBV6-5 to TRBJ1-5; maybe TRBD1 (6 bases). V was cut by 6 bases and J by 4 bases, with 10 bases left in between. CDR1 and CDR2 (germline): MNHEY, SVGAGI. The CDR3 length is 13 residues. This chain's CDR3 is CASRPGQNQPQHF. The CDR3 DNA follows: TGTGCCAGCAGACCCGGACAGAATCAGCCCCAGCATTTT.

Many counts were recorded for this clonotype. The chain combines TRBV7-2 with TRBJ2-5; D remains ambiguous. The V gene's germline CDR1 is SGHTA and CDR2 FQGNSA. V was trimmed by 5 bases and J by 5 bases, leaving 6 bases between them. The CDR3 sequence is 11 residues long. The CDR3 bases are TGTGCCAGCAGCCCCAAGGAGACCCAGTACTTC. This codes for CASSPKETQYF.

This clonotype was counted many times. This rearrangement joins TRBV30 to TRBJ1-2, with 7 bases identical to TRBD1. This CDR3 comprises 15 residues. The germline gives CDR1 GTSNPN, CDR2 SVGIG (reference sequence). The V gene end was trimmed by 4 bases and the J gene end by 0 bases; junction bases not matched to a gene: 8. The chain's CDR3 is CAWTYGTVANYGYTF. In DNA form, the CDR3 reads TGTGCCTGGACCTACGGGACAGTAGCTAACTATGGCTACACCTTC. The full variable domain, in which reference TRBV30 and TRBJ1-2 provide the parts outside the CDR3, is SQTIHQWPATLVQPVGSPLSLECTVEGTSNPNLYWYRQAAGRGLQLLFYSVGIGQISSEVPQNLSASRPQDRQFILSSKKLLLSDSGFYLCAWTYGTVANYGYTFGSGTRLTVV.

About this clonotype: The junction shows a germline mismatch at one end, possibly a read error. The chain carries TRBV27 and TRBJ2-3, with D maybe TRBD1 (7 bases). Germline CDR1 reads MNHEY; CDR2 reads SMNVEV (reference sequence). The CDR3 contains 15 residues. The CDR3 DNA reads TGTGTCAGCAGTGGGGGGCTGATAGGGACAGATACGCGGTATTTT. Translating gives CVSSGGLIGTDTRYF.

This clonotype was picked up a small number of times. The gene calls are TRBV28 and TRBJ2-3; D may be TRBD2 (6 bases). Trimming shortened V by 3 bases and J by 5 bases, and 18 bases separated the two germline ends. The CDR3 spans 16 residues. CDR1 MDHEN and CDR2 SYDVKM come from the germline V gene. In DNA, the CDR3 is TGTGCCAGCAGTTTTTTTACGGGAGCCTGGATAGATACGCAGTATTTT. It specifies CASSFFTGAWIDTQYF.

This clonotype was detected only once. The rearrangement joins TRBV7-3 to TRBJ2-7; 8 bases agree with TRBD2. Germline values: CDR1 SGHTA, CDR2 FQGTGA. Losses at the gene ends were 4 bases for V and 3 bases for J; bases not matched to a gene: 2. The CDR3 covers 13 residues. This CDR3 is CASSSLAGYEQYF. The DNA for the CDR3 is TGTGCCAGCAGCTCTCTAGCGGGCTACGAGCAGTACTTC.

The V gene is TRBV5-1, the J gene TRBJ2-3, with TRBD1 as a possible D gene (6 bases). The CDR3 is 15 amino acids. Germline assignment: CDR1 SGHRS and CDR2 YFSETQ. Trimming took off 0 bases at V and 1 base at J, with 9 bases between the two ends. Written as DNA, the CDR3 is TGCGCCAGCAGCTTGGGCTACAGGGGCACAGATACGCAGTATTTT. Translated, it gives CASSLGYRGTDTQYF.

This clonotype came up many times. V and J are TRBV6-5 and TRBJ2-2; the D gene is possibly TRBD2 (5 bases). This CDR3 region has 13 residues. Trimming left V 2 bases short and J 6 bases short, with 7 bases between. From germline, CDR1 is MNHEY and CDR2 SVGAGI. The CDR3 nucleotides are TGTGCCAGCAGTTACAAGGGAGCCGGGGAGCTGTTTTTT. Residues: CASSYKGAGELFF.

This clonotype was observed many times. The chain joins TRBV11-1 to TRBJ2-1; D possibly corresponds to TRBD1 (5 bases). The germline V gene encodes CDR1 SGHAT and CDR2 FQDESV (reference sequence). The CDR3 runs 13 residues. The V end was cut by 5 bases, the J end by 7 bases, with 12 bases between. The DNA of the CDR3 is TGTGCCAGCAGCCGACGCAGGGAAAATGAGCAGTTCTTC. It codes for CASSRRRENEQFF.

Ten or more counts support this clonotype. The chain joins TRBV2 to TRBJ2-7; TRBD2 might be the D (6 bases). V lost 6 bases to trimming and J lost 2 bases, with 8 bases between them. The CDR3 loop spans 12 amino acids. Germline V CDR1 and CDR2: SNHLY, FYNNEI. The DNA of the CDR3 is TGTGCCAGCAGCGGGGGAGCCTACGAGCAGTACTTC. This translates into CASSGGAYEQYF. The variable domain in full, with the rest retrieved from reference TRBV2 and TRBJ2-7, is EPEVTQTPSHQVTQMGQEVILRCVPISNHLYFYWYRQILGQKVEFLVSFYNNEISEKSEIFDDQFSVERPDGSNFTLKIRSTKLEDSAMYFCASSGGAYEQYFGPGTRLTVT.

The rearrangement uses TRBV5-4 and TRBJ1-1; the D gene is possibly TRBD1 (6 bases). Germline V gene lookup returns CDR1 SGHNT and CDR2 YYREEE (reference sequence). The CDR3 is made up of 16 amino acids. Trimming shortened V by 3 bases and J by 0 bases, and 15 bases separated the two germline ends. The CDR3 DNA follows: TGTGCCAGCAGCTCTGTACCCGGGACATTGAACACTGAAGCTTTCTTT. Protein sequence: CASSSVPGTLNTEAFF.